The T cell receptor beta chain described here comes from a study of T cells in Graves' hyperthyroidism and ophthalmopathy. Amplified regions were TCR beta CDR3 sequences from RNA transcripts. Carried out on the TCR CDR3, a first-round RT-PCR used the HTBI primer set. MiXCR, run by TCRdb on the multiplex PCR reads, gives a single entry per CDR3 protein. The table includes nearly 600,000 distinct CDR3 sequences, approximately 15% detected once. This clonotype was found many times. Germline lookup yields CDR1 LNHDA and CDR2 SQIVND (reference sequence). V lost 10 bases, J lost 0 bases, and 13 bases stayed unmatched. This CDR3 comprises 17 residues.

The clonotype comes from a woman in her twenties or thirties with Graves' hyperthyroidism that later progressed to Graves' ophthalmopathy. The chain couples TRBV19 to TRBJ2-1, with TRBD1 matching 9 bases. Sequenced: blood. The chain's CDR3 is CATKGTGTSRSYNEQFF. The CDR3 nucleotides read TGTGCCACTAAGGGGACAGGGACGTCCCGCTCCTACAATGAGCAGTTCTTC.